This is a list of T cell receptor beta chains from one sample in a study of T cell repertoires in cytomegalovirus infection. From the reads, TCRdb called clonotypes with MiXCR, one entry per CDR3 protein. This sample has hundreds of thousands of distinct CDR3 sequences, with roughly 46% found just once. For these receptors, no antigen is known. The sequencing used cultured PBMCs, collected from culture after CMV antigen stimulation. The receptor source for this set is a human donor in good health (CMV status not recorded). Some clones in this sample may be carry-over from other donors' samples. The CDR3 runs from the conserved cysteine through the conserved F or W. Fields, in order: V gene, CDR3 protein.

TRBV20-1	CSASGGRANTEAFF
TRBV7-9	CASRLRGAGELFF
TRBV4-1	CASSQLTGGLSPLHF
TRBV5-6	CASSPAGAGETQYF
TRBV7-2	CASSLSGTGYEQYF
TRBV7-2	CASSFWTSRISYNEQFF
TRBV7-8	CASSSLTGGFKETQYF
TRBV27	CASSFQGGGGYTF
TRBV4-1	CASSLLPGDSYEQYF
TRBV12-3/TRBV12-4	CASSSRGGLETQYF
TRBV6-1	CASRRTGPTGNTIYF
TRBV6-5	CASSYESDTDTQYF
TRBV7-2	CASSLYFHAASDGELFF
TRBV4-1	CASSQEGTGVEKLFF
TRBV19	CASSIAVRSSYEQYF